This TCR beta chain was identified during a study of T-cell reconstitution after alpha-beta-depleted transplantation in children (dated by TCRdb to the mid-2010s). For the study in its entirety: T-cell immune reconstitution after TCRalphabeta/CD19-depleted allogeneic hematopoietic cell transplantation in children was quantitatively tracked in the study by means of TCR repertoire profiling.

As for this clonotype: Its specific antigen is unknown. This may stem from a read error, because a much larger clone lies one nucleotide away.

Libraries were built with PCR. TCRdb shows the sequencer as Illumina HiSeq 2500. TCR libraries were prepared with molecular barcoding, using unique molecular identifiers to normalize TCRbeta repertoire quantification. Through fastp at Q25 and MiXCR, TCRdb rebuilt clones from the public reads, retaining in-frame beta chains. Merged by CDR3 protein, the rows form single entries marked with the most common genes and DNA. The sample yields hundreds of thousands of distinct CDR3 sequences; 16% were counted once. The ten top clones hold 1.1% of the sample. V is pared back by 0 bases and J by 1 base, with 13 bases lying between the germline termini. Inclusive of the bounding cysteine and phenylalanine, the CDR3 is 15 residues long. The retained sequence is limited to the CDR3, 45 bases, with the frame set at the first base. Reading the germline V gene (reference sequence) gives CDR1 DFQATT and CDR2 SNEGSKA.

This sample comprised PBMCs from the stem cell graft donor, obtained from the stem cell graft. This sequence uses TRBV20-1 and TRBJ2-7; a tentative D match to TRBD2 spans 6 bases. The TCR originated in a human donor who donated a stem cell graft to a child with acute myeloid leukemia. The nucleotide sequence is given as TGCAGTGCTAGAGATGGGCGGGATCGTTCCTACGAGCAGTACTTC. It is translated as CSARDGRDRSYEQYF.